The clone carrying this T cell receptor beta chain was picked up a small number of times. What it recognizes is unknown. Per the germline V gene, CDR1 is MNHNS and CDR2 is SASEGT. V shed 6 bases, J shed 5 bases, and the junction held 8 bases outside the gene matches. CDR3 length equals 15 residues. Reverse transcribing all isolated RNA meant expressed TCRB transcripts were sequenced. Generated by immunoSEQ multiplex PCR, the TCRdb table keeps only in-frame clones and is missing some. The sample includes around 600,000 clones, approximately 13% seen only once; the top ten take more than 0.095%. This sample stems from a study of beta chain features in type 1 diabetes. Study findings and constraints: Shortening of TCRB CDR3s, moderate but significant, appeared in all four CD4+ subsets of Type 1 diabetes patients.

The gene calls are TRBV6-1 and TRBJ2-1; the match to TRBD1 covers 9 bases. The sample taken for sequencing was naive CD4+ T cells from blood. This clonotype originated in a man under 40 with type 1 diabetes. The CDR3 is CASSVHRGLDNEQFF. The CDR3 nucleotides read TGTGCCAGCAGCGTTCACAGGGGGCTCGACAATGAGCAGTTCTTC.